The 5 T cell receptor beta chains reported below all come from one sample, sequenced in a study of blood T cell repertoires in COVID-19. Assay used: immunoSEQ multiplex PCR; TCRdb lists only in-frame clones, some missing. The table shows about 100,000 clones, with 65% to 90% occurring only once. Sequencing was performed on peripheral blood. The receptor set was obtained from a man aged 80 or over with acute or convalescent COVID-19.

A note on this clone: Other nucleotide sequences from this sample produce the same CDR3. The chain employs TRBV5-1 and TRBJ2-7; no clear D gene. The CDR3 sequence is 12 residues long. V shed 4 bases and J shed 0 bases, with 5 bases lying between them. Germline V lookup: CDR1 SGHRS, CDR2 YFSETQ. The CDR3 region is CASSLSSYEQYF. The DNA of the CDR3 is TGCGCCAGCAGCCTGAGCTCCTACGAGCAGTACTTC.

The chain has TRBV24-1 and TRBJ2-3, with D possibly matching TRBD1 (5 bases). Between the trimmed V and J ends, which lost 1 base and 4 bases, there was a span of 5 bases. This CDR3 contains 13 residues. Germline V gene lookup returns CDR1 KGHDR and CDR2 SFDVKD. This CDR3 is CATSDFRADTQYF. In nucleotides, the CDR3 is TGTGCCACCAGTGATTTCAGGGCAGATACGCAGTATTTT.

J is TRBJ2-2 and V is TRBV5-1, with 8 positions matching TRBD2. The germline V gene has CDR1 SGHRS and CDR2 YFSETQ. This CDR3 has 15 amino acids. J gave up 7 bases and V 0 bases, and 5 bases lay outside the gene matches. CDR3 sequence: CASSLEIAGSGELFF. CDR3 bases: TGCGCCAGCAGCTTGGAGATAGCGGGAAGCGGGGAGCTGTTTTTT.

J is TRBJ2-6 and V is TRBV27; TRBD2 agrees at 8 bases. The V gene's germline CDR1 is MNHEY and CDR2 SMNVEV (reference sequence). J gave up 4 bases and V 3 bases, and 5 bases lay outside the gene matches. The CDR3 has 16 amino acids. The CDR3 DNA follows: TGTGCCAGCAGTTTTAGCGGGGCGCCCGGGGCCAACGTCCTGACTTTC. Amino acid sequence: CASSFSGAPGANVLTF.

The CDR3 region has the DNA TGTGCCAGCAGCTTAGGCAGGGACTTGTACGAGCAGTACTTC. This gives the protein CASSLGRDLYEQYF. This sequence joins TRBV13 and TRBJ2-7, with a possible D match to TRBD2 (6 bases). The CDR3 extends over 14 amino acids. The ends were cut back, 0 bases at V and 4 bases at J, with 10 bases in the middle. Germline CDR1 is PRHDT and CDR2 is FYEKMQ (reference sequence).